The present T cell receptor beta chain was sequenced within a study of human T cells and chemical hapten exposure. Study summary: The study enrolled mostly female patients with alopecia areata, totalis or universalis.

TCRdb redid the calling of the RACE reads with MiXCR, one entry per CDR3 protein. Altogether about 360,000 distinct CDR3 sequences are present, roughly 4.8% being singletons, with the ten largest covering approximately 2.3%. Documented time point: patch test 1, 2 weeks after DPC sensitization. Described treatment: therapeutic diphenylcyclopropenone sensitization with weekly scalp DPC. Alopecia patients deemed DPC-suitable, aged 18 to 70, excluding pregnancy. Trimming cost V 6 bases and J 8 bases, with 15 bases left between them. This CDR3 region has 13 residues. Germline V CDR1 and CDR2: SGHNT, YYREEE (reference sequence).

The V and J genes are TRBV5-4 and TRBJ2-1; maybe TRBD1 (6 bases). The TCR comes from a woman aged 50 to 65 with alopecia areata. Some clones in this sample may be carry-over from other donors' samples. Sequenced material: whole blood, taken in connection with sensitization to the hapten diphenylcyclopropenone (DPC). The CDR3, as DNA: TGTGCCAGCACTAACCAGGGGTCGGATGAGCAGTTCTTC. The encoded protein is CASTNQGSDEQFF.